This is a list of T cell receptor beta chains from one sample in a study of human CD8 memory T cell subsets. TCRdb processed the 5' RACE reads again and assigns one entry to each CDR3 protein, with no DNA. This repertoire comprises about 10,000 distinct CDR3 sequences; its ten largest clones make up over 15%. Sequenced material: CD8+ T cells from PBMCs. The source is a human donor in good health. The CDR3 runs from the conserved cysteine through the conserved F or W. The order of the fields is J gene, V gene, CDR3 protein.

>TRBJ2-3|TRBV6-1
CATKGLAYSTDTQYF
>TRBJ2-7|TRBV4-2
CASSQGTGTGYEQYF
>TRBJ2-2|TRBV10-3
CAIRPNTGELFF
>TRBJ2-7|TRBV7-8
CASSPRQGPSYEQYF
>TRBJ2-2|TRBV10-1
CASGDGTGELFF
>TRBJ2-1|TRBV25-1
CASSSGTQEQFF
>TRBJ2-5|TRBV28
CATWDRGIETQYF
>TRBJ1-2|TRBV2
CASSEMGENGYTF
>TRBJ2-3|TRBV5-1
CASRTGLADTDTQYF
>TRBJ2-3|TRBV5-1
CASSPRPLSDTQYF
>TRBJ2-2|TRBV5-1
CASSRLRGADGELFF
>TRBJ2-7|TRBV7-9
CASSSHLMIKDAEQYF
>TRBJ2-2|TRBV6-5
CASSYSGGRITGELFF
>TRBJ2-1|TRBV7-8
CASSFGTSGGRSSYNEQFF
>TRBJ1-1|TRBV19
CASSHGQANTEAFF
>TRBJ1-2|TRBV14
CASSARSYYGYTF